This T cell receptor (beta chain) was observed in a study of identical twins. This CDR3 spans 15 amino acids. V gave up 5 bases and J gave up 8 bases; unmatched junction bases: 10. Germline V gene sequence: CDR1 MNHNS, CDR2 SASEGT. TCRdb re-derived calls from the 5' RACE reads in MiXCR, one entry per CDR3 protein. The sample carries a few hundred thousand distinct CDR3 sequences, 9% to 10% recorded once. This clonotype was seen repeatedly, ten times or more. V is TRBV6-1 and J is TRBJ1-5, with 9 bases aligning to TRBD1. This clonotype was obtained from a woman in her forties or fifties in good health. The sequencing input was naive T cells sorted from blood. CDR3 in DNA: TGTGCCAGCAGTACGGGACAGGGAAAGGAGAAGCCCCAGCATTTT. Protein product: CASSTGQGKEKPQHF.